In its sample, the clone carrying this T cell receptor (beta chain) was seen a few times. The data derive from a study of blood T cell repertoires in COVID-19. Recruitment covered under 25 US areas and drew participants whose ages spanned roughly 18 to 90 years. Each participant's cohort was designated according to participant-reported clinical history. Recovery among Cohort 3 donors was established by two negative PCRs, clearance, or symptom resolution. Original processing methods: For nucleated cells, counts were estimated from reference gene primer amplification. Repertoires were generated with immunoSEQ multiplex PCR, while TCRdb's copy carries only in-frame clones and drops some. The V and J calls and clone size come from that table; D and trimming were worked out from the DNA. Of about 180,000 clones detected, around 73% appear once; the ten largest clones hold roughly 17%. The specimen sequenced was PBMCs or T cells enriched from blood (not recorded which). The sequence came from a woman in her forties or fifties who had recovered from COVID-19.

The CDR3 DNA is TGTGCCAGTAGCCGAGGGGGGGGCAGTTTTCAGCCCCAGCATTTT. This codes for CASSRGGGSFQPQHF. The V call is TRBV19, the J call TRBJ1-5, with a tentative D call TRBD1 (6 bases). There are 15 residues in the CDR3. The V end was cut by 6 bases, the J end by 6 bases, with 18 bases between. CDR1 and CDR2 (germline): LNHDA, SQIVND (reference sequence).